This T cell receptor (beta chain) was documented in a study of blood T cell repertoires in COVID-19. The V end lost 0 bases, the J end lost 1 base, and 6 bases lay between the germline ends. This CDR3 comprises 13 residues. Germline assignment: CDR1 GTSNPN and CDR2 SVGIG (reference sequence). Authors' analysis steps: For nucleated cells, counts were estimated from reference gene primer amplification. Using immunoSEQ multiplex PCR, the repertoire was profiled, and TCRdb retains in-frame clones only, with some absent. Clone size and the V and J calls come from that table; the DNA yielded D and trimming. The profile covers tens of thousands of clones, with 80% to 90% appearing a single time and under 3.5% taken by the ten largest.

This TCR derives from a man older than 75 with acute or convalescent COVID-19. V is TRBV30 and J is TRBJ1-1; D unclear. The sequenced sample was peripheral blood. The CDR3 DNA is TGTGCCTGGAGTGTACAAACGAACACTGAAGCTTTCTTT. This encodes CAWSVQTNTEAFF.